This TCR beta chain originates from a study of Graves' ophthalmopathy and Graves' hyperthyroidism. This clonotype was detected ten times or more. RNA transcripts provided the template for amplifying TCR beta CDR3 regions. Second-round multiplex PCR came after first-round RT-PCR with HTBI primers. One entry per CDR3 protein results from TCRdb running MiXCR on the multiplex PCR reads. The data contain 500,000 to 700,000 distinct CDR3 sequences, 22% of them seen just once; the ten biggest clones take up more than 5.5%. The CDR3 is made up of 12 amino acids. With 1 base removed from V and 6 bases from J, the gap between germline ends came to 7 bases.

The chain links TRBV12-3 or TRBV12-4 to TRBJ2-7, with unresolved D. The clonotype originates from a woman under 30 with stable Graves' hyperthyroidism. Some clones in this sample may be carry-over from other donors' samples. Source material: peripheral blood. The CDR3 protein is CASSLEFAEQYF. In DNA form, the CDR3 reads TGTGCCAGCAGTTTAGAGTTCGCCGAGCAGTACTTC.